This is a list of T cell receptor beta chains from one sample in a study of blood T cell repertoires in COVID-19. Sequencing used immunoSEQ multiplex PCR; TCRdb keeps in-frame clones, though not all of them. The profile shows some 100,000 clones, 88% of them singletons. Sequenced input: peripheral blood. The receptors derive from an older woman with acute or convalescent COVID-19. CDR3s include the opening cysteine and the closing phenylalanine or tryptophan. D genes are given only for firm matches.

D | J | V | CDR3
- | TRBJ2-3 | TRBV9 | CASTPFVLTTDTQYF
- | TRBJ2-1 | TRBV7-9 | CASNRGHNEQFF
- | TRBJ1-4 | TRBV3-1/TRBV3-2 | CASSQSVATNEKLFF
TRBD1 | TRBJ1-2 | TRBV6-4 | CASRDRGKGYTF
- | TRBJ1-1 | TRBV9 | CASSVGGIMNTEAFF
- | TRBJ2-2 | TRBV6-5 | CASSSGTGVGELFF
TRBD1 | TRBJ1-2 | TRBV19 | CASSIGDREPYYGYTF
- | TRBJ1-1 | TRBV5-1 | CASSLRPQDTEAFF
TRBD1 | TRBJ2-2 | TRBV11-2 | CASSLDQGGGGELFF
- | TRBJ2-7 | TRBV7-9 | CASTPLLAPSYEQYF
- | TRBJ1-5 | TRBV5-1 | CASSLGQPLTSYSNQPQHF
- | TRBJ1-3 | TRBV5-1 | CASSLGESGNTIYF
- | TRBJ2-2 | TRBV19 | CASSNWGGTGELFF
- | TRBJ1-2 | TRBV19 | CASSIGITVPGGYTF
TRBD1 | TRBJ2-5 | TRBV9 | CASSRTGGRETQYF
- | TRBJ1-1 | TRBV19 | CASILYAEAFF
- | TRBJ1-2 | TRBV11-2 | CASSLGTVDGYTF
- | TRBJ1-1 | TRBV6-6 | CASSSSAAQNTEAFF
TRBD2 | TRBJ2-1 | TRBV9 | CASSEREGYNEQFF
- | TRBJ1-1 | TRBV5-1 | CASRGEGTTEAFF
TRBD1 | TRBJ1-1 | TRBV2 | CASSPGQGSSVFTEAFF
TRBD2 | TRBJ2-7 | TRBV6-6 | CASRPPTSGSTYEQYF
- | TRBJ1-6 | TRBV13 | CASSLSVGNSPLHF
TRBD1 | TRBJ2-5 | TRBV19 | CASSYGQGARETQYF
- | TRBJ2-3 | TRBV12-5 | CASGPVRGTQYF
- | TRBJ1-3 | TRBV11-2 | CASSTQTDGNTIYF
TRBD2 | TRBJ2-3 | TRBV7-6 | CASSLGTSGHTDTQYF